This T cell receptor (beta chain) originates from a study of regulatory T cells in long-lasting Graves disease. Time point here: persistent/refractory GD, antithyroid drugs over 5 years with positive TRAb. RNA from PBMCs was the source of the TCR library. In this sample, this clonotype turned up many times. The CDR3 extends over 12 amino acids. Germline V gene sequence: CDR1 LGHNT, CDR2 FRNRAP. Building of the TCR beta libraries involved iRepertoire HTBI primers and Arm-PCR of CDR3 regions. Using its own MiXCR run on the multiplex PCR reads, TCRdb lists one record per CDR3 protein. The profile covers 400,000 to 500,000 distinct CDR3 sequences, with about 20% appearing a single time and 7.8% taken by the ten largest.

This rearrangement joins TRBV12-5 to TRBJ2-7; D tentatively reads TRBD1 or TRBD2 (5 bases each). The material was peripheral blood mononuclear cells (PBMCs), obtained when the disease was refractory, from a patient treated with antithyroid drugs. The receptor's source is a female donor with Graves disease. This chain's CDR3 is CASGFDSYEQYF. DNA of the CDR3: TGTGCCAGCGGATTCGACAGCTACGAGCAGTACTTC.